One and the same sample provided the 3 T cell receptor beta chains below, sequenced in a study of memory CD4+ T cells and cytomegalovirus serostatus. The sort gate was single viable CD3+CD4+CD8-CD45RO+ cells for memory CD4+ T cells. Generated by immunoSEQ multiplex PCR, the TCRdb table keeps only in-frame clones and is missing some. The sample carries about 82,000 clones, over 80% recorded once. The sample comprised memory CD4+ T cells from blood. These receptors were obtained from an adult in good health and CMV-seronegative.

The chain recombines TRBV10-2 with TRBJ1-2; tentatively, D is TRBD1 (5 bases). The germline CDR1 and CDR2 sequences are WSHSY and SAAADI. The CDR3 runs 13 residues. With 1 base removed from V and 7 bases from J, the gap between germline ends came to 10 bases. CDR3 region: CASSEWGGSGYTF. The DNA for the CDR3 is TGCGCCAGCAGTGAGTGGGGGGGATCTGGCTACACCTTC.

The chain joins TRBV2 to TRBJ2-7, with 8 bases that match TRBD2. J gave up 7 bases and V 6 bases, and 8 bases lay outside the gene matches. Germline CDR1 and CDR2: SNHLY and FYNNEI. CDR3 length equals 13 residues. CDR3 nucleotide sequence: TGTGCCAGCAGGGGGACCCGGGGGGGAGAGCAGTACTTC. Residues: CASRGTRGGEQYF. The full variable domain, completed using reference TRBV2 and TRBJ2-7, is EPEVTQTPSHQVTQMGQEVILRCVPISNHLYFYWYRQILGQKVEFLVSFYNNEISEKSEIFDDQFSVERPDGSNFTLKIRSTKLEDSAMYFCASRGTRGGEQYFGPGTRLTVT.

As to this clone: The germline gene is not matched at one end of the junction; a read error may be the cause. This chain links TRBV7-2 with TRBJ1-2; no definite D call. The germline V gene has CDR1 SGHTA and CDR2 FQGNSA. CDR3 length: 14 residues. CDR3 residues: CASSSSGSAGTLIF. In DNA, the CDR3 is TGTGCCAGCAGCTCATCCGGAAGCGCGGGCACCCTGATCTTC.